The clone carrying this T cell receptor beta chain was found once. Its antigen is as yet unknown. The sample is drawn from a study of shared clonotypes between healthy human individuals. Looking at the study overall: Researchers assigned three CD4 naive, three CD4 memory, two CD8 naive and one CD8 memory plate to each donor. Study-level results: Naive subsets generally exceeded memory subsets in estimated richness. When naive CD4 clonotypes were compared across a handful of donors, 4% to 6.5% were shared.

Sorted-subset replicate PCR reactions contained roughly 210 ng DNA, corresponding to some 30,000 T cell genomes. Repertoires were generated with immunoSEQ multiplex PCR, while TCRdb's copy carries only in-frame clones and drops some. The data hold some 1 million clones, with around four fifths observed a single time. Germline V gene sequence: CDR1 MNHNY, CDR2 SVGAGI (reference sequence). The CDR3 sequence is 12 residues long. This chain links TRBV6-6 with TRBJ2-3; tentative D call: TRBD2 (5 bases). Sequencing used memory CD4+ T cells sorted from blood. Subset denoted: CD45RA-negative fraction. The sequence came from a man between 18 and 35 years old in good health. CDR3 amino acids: CATGSRSDTQYF. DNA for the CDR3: TGTGCTACGGGGTCTAGGTCAGATACGCAGTATTTT.